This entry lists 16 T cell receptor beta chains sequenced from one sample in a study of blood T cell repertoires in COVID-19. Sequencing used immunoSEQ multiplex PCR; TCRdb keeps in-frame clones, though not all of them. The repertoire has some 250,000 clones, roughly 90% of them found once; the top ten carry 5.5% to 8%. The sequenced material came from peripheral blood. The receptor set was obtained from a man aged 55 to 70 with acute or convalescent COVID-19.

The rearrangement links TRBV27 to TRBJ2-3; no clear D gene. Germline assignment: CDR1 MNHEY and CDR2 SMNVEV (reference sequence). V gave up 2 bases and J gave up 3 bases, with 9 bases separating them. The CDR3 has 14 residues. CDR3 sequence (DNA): TGTGCCAGCAGTTTACACGACAAGACAGATACGCAGTATTTT. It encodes CASSLHDKTDTQYF.

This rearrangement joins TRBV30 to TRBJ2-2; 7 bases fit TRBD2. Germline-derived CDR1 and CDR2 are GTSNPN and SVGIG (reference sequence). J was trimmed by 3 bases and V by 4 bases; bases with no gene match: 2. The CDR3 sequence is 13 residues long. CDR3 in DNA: TGTGCCTGGAAAGCGGGGTACACCGGGGAGCTGTTTTTT. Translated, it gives CAWKAGYTGELFF. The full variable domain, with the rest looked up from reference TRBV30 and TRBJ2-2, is SQTIHQWPATLVQPVGSPLSLECTVEGTSNPNLYWYRQAAGRGLQLLFYSVGIGQISSEVPQNLSASRPQDRQFILSSKKLLLSDSGFYLCAWKAGYTGELFFGEGSRLTVL.

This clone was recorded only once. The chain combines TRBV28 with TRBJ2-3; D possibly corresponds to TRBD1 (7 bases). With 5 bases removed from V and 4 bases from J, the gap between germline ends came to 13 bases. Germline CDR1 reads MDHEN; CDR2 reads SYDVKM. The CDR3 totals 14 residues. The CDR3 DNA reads TGTGCCAGCAGTCGACAGGGAGGTTCAGATACGCAGTATTTT. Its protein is CASSRQGGSDTQYF.

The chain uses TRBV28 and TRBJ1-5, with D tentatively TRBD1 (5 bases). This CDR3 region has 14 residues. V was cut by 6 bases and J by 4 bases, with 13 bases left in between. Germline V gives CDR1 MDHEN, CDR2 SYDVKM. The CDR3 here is CASSSTDENQPQHF. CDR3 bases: TGTGCCAGCAGCTCGACAGACGAGAATCAGCCCCAGCATTTT. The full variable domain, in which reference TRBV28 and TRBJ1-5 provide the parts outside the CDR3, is DVKVTQSSRYLVKRTGEKVFLECVQDMDHENMFWYRQDPGLGLRLIYFSYDVKMKEKGDIPEGYSVSREKKERFSLILESASTNQTSMYLCASSSTDENQPQHFGDGTRLSIL.

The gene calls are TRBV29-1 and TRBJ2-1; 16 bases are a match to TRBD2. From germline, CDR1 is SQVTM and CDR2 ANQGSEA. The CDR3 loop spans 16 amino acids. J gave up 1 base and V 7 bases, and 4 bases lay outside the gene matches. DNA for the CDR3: TGCAGCGGGGGACTAGCGGGAGGGCCATCCTACAATGAGCAGTTCTTC. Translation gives CSGGLAGGPSYNEQFF.

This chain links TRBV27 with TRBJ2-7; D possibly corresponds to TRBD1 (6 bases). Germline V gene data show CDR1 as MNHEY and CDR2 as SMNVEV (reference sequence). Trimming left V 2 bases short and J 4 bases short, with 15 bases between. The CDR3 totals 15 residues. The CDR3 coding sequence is TGTGCCAGCAGTTTACAGGGACAACTTTCTTACGAGCAGTACTTC. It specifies CASSLQGQLSYEQYF.

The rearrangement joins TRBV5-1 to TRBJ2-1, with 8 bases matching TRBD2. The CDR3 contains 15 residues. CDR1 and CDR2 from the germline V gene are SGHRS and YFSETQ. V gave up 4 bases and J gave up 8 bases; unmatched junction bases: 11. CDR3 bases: TGCGCCAGCAGCCTCTTAGGGACTAGTGTCGATGAGCAGTTCTTC. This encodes CASSLLGTSVDEQFF.

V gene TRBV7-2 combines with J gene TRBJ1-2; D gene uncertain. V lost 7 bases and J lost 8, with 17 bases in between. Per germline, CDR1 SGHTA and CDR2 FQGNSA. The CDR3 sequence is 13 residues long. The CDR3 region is CASTSRPTGGYTF. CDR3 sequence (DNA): TGTGCCAGCACCTCCCGACCCACGGGGGGCTACACCTTC.

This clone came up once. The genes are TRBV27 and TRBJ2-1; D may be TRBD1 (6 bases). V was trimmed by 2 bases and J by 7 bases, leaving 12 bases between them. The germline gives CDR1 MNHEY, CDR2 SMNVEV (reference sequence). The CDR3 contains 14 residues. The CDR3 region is CASSLLAGENEQFF. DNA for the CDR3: TGTGCCAGCAGTTTACTGGCAGGGGAAAATGAGCAGTTCTTC.

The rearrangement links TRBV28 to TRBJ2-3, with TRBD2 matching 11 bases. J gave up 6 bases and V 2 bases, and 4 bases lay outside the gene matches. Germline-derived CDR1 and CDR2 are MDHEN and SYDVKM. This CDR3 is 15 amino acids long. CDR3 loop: CASSLPGLAADTQYF. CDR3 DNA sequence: TGTGCCAGCAGTTTACCGGGACTAGCGGCCGATACGCAGTATTTT.

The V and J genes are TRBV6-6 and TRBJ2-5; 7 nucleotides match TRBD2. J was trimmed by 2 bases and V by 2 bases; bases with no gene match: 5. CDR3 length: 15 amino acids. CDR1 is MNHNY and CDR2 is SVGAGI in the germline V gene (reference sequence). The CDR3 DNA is TGTGCCAGCAGTTACCTACGGGGGGTTCAAGAGACCCAGTACTTC. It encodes CASSYLRGVQETQYF.

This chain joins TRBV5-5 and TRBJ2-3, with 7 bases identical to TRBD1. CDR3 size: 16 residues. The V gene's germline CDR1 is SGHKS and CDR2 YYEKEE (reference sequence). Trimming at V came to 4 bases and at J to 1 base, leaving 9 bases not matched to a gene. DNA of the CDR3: TGTGCCAGCAGCCCGGGTCGGGACAGTCGCACAGATACGCAGTATTTT. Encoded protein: CASSPGRDSRTDTQYF.

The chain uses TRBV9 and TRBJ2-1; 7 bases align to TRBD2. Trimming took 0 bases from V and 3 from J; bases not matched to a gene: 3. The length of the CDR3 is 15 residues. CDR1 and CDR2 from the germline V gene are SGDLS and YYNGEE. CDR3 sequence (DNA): TGTGCCAGCAGCGTAGACCCTAGCGGCTACAATGAGCAGTTCTTC. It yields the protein CASSVDPSGYNEQFF. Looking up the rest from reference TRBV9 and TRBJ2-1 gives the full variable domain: DSGVTQTPKHLITATGQRVTLRCSPRSGDLSVYWYQQSLDQGLQFLIQYYNGEERAKGNILERFSAQQFPDLHSELNLSSLELGDSALYFCASSVDPSGYNEQFFGPGTRLTVL.

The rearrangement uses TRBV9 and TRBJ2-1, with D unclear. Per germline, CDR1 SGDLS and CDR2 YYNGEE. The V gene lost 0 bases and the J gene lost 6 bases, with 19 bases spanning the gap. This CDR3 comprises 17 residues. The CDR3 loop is CASSVEIRLGYGNEQFF. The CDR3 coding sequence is TGTGCCAGCAGCGTAGAGATTCGACTCGGGTACGGCAATGAGCAGTTCTTC.

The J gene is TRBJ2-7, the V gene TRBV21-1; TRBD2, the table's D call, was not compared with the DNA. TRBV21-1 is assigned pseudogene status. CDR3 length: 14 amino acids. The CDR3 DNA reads TGTGCCAGCAGCAAAGAGGATGGGGGAGGCGAGCAGTACTTC. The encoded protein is CASSKEDGGGEQYF.

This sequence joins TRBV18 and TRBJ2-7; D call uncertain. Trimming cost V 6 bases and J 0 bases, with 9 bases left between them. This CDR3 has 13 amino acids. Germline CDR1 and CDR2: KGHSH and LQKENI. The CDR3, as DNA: TGTGCCAGCTCCCGGTCGGGCTCCTACGAGCAGTACTTC. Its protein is CASSRSGSYEQYF.